This TCR beta chain was retrieved from a study of CD8 T cells in Susac syndrome. The RNA input was about 0.5 to 1 ug, and it was reverse transcribed with random hexamers. TCRdb reprocessed the immunoSEQ multiplex PCR reads with MiXCR, giving one entry per CDR3 protein. This repertoire shows approximately 230,000 distinct CDR3 sequences, 80% to 95% found once; its top ten account for around 0.07%. The V gene lost 4 bases and the J gene lost 3 bases, with 16 bases spanning the gap. The germline V gene encodes CDR1 SNHLY and CDR2 FYNNEI. The CDR3 loop spans 16 amino acids. Negative isolation yielded CD4+ and CD8+ T cells, and FACS enriched TEMRA cells.

The sample was CD4+ T cells from PBMCs. The sequence was obtained from a human donor with multiple sclerosis. The V gene is TRBV2, the J gene TRBJ1-5; possibly TRBD1 for D (6 bases). The CDR3 spells CASSGLSDRSNQPQHF. CDR3 bases: TGTGCCAGCAGTGGGCTCTCTGACAGGTCCAATCAGCCCCAGCATTTT.